This T cell receptor (beta chain) was found in a study of T cell repertoires and Cas9 in healthy adults. At the level of the study: SpCas9-reactive CD4 and CD8 T cells were characterized for potency, cytotoxicity and lineage. Study results and caveats: SpCas9-reactive effector T cells were reportedly restrained in vitro by SpCas9-reactive regulatory T cells.

Comment on this clone: Its target is unknown.

Germline-derived CDR1 and CDR2 are SNHLY and FYNNEI. Trimming removed 6 bases at V and 2 bases at J, with 12 bases between. This CDR3 has 14 residues. Only in-frame clones appear in the TCRdb table, and some are missing; sequencing was by immunoSEQ multiplex PCR. The sample consists of 20,000 to 25,000 clones, roughly nine tenths of them appearing once. This chain connects TRBV2 to TRBJ2-3, with D uncertain. The sequence was collected from a human donor in good health. Sequencing was done on a sample of CD4+ effector T cells (CD127+, CD25-, CD137-, CD154-) from PBMCs; culture status not recorded. CDR3 sequence reads: CASSSFPPTDTQYF. In DNA form, the CDR3 reads TGTGCCAGCAGCTCCTTCCCCCCCACAGATACGCAGTATTTT.